What follows are 23 T cell receptor beta chains derived from one specimen sequenced in a study of cytotoxic CD8 clonotypes in ibrutinib-treated CLL. TCRdb's copy holds only in-frame clones and misses some; the assay was immunoSEQ multiplex PCR. The table lists some 17,000 clones, about 81% of them singletons, with approximately 17% in the top ten. The sequencing here drew on PBMCs, taken before ibrutinib treatment. The receptors come from a human donor with chronic lymphocytic leukemia.

The chain recombines TRBV29-1 with TRBJ1-3; 7 positions match TRBD1. CDR3 length: 16 amino acids. The V segment lost 3 bases and the J segment 2 bases; nucleotides outside the gene matches: 10. CDR1 SQVTM and CDR2 ANQGSEA come from the germline V gene. As DNA, the CDR3 is TGCAGCGTTGATCCTGGACAGGCGGGTACTGGAAACACCATATATTTT. Its translation: CSVDPGQAGTGNTIYF.

This clone showed up just once. The chain couples TRBV5-6 to TRBJ2-7, with TRBD1 as a possible D gene (6 bases). This CDR3 has 13 residues. The V and J ends lost 4 bases and 2 bases respectively, with 10 bases between them. CDR1 and CDR2 (germline): SGHDT, YYEEEE. CDR3 loop: CASSEGQPYEQYF. The CDR3 DNA reads TGTGCCAGCAGCGAAGGACAGCCCTACGAGCAGTACTTC.

The rearrangement joins TRBV7-2 to TRBJ2-7; TRBD2 matches at 7 bases. The J segment lost 0 bases and the V segment lost 3 bases, leaving 5 bases of the junction unmatched. Germline V gives CDR1 SGHTA, CDR2 FQGNSA. This CDR3 region has 15 residues. The CDR3 spells CASSFGGSSSYEQYF. The CDR3 bases are TGTGCCAGCAGCTTCGGGGGGTCGAGCTCCTACGAGCAGTACTTC.

In this sample, this clone turned up once. The chain has TRBV27 and TRBJ2-1, with D possibly called TRBD1 or TRBD2 (6 bases each). Germline V CDR1 and CDR2: MNHEY, SMNVEV (reference sequence). Trimming stripped 3 bases from V and 0 bases from J, with 9 bases between. This CDR3 comprises 15 residues. CDR3 sequence (DNA): TGTGCCAGCAGTTTGGGGGGCTACTCCTACAATGAGCAGTTCTTC. Amino acids: CASSLGGYSYNEQFF.

The V and J genes are TRBV5-1 and TRBJ2-5; tentative D call: TRBD1 (6 bases). Trimming took 3 bases from V and 3 from J, leaving 18 bases between them. The CDR3 has 16 amino acids. The germline gives CDR1 SGHRS, CDR2 YFSETQ. The CDR3 here is CASSWPKGQIKETQYF. In nucleotides, the CDR3 is TGCGCCAGCAGCTGGCCTAAAGGACAGATAAAAGAGACCCAGTACTTC. The full variable domain, rest sourced from reference TRBV5-1 and TRBJ2-5, is KAGVTQTPRYLIKTRGQQVTLSCSPISGHRSVSWYQQTPGQGLQFLFEYFSETQRNKGNFPGRFSGRQFSNSRSEMNVSTLELGDSALYLCASSWPKGQIKETQYFGPGTRLLVL.

The chain has TRBV5-1 and TRBJ1-4; D is unresolved. The CDR3 spans 17 residues. Trimming took off 4 bases at V and 2 bases at J, with 18 bases between the two ends. Looked up from germline, CDR1 is SGHRS and CDR2 is YFSETQ. The CDR3 here is CASSLLRNSATNEKLFF. The CDR3 DNA sequence: TGCGCCAGCAGCCTACTCCGCAACAGCGCTACTAATGAAAAACTGTTTTTT.

This rearrangement joins TRBV28 to TRBJ2-3; D is possibly TRBD1 (5 bases). Germline V gene data show CDR1 as MDHEN and CDR2 as SYDVKM. CDR3 length: 14 residues. The ends were cut back, 2 bases at V and 0 bases at J, with 6 bases in the middle. The CDR3 region has the DNA TGTGCCAGCAGTTTAGGGGCTAGCACAGATACGCAGTATTTT. Protein sequence: CASSLGASTDTQYF.

This clone was detected only a few times. The chain couples TRBV19 to TRBJ2-5; D uncertain. Trimming cost V 2 bases and J 4 bases, with 14 bases left between them. This CDR3 contains 15 residues. CDR1 and CDR2 (germline): LNHDA, SQIVND (reference sequence). DNA for the CDR3: TGTGCCAGTAGTATACGGTGGGCTAGAGGAGAGACCCAGTACTTC. Its translation is CASSIRWARGETQYF.

This sequence joins TRBV7-2 and TRBJ2-3, with D possibly matching TRBD2 (5 bases). Germline-derived CDR1 and CDR2 are SGHTA and FQGNSA. V was trimmed by 1 base and J by 2 bases, leaving 10 bases between them. The CDR3 is made up of 15 amino acids. CDR3 DNA sequence: TGTGCCAGCAGCTTAGTGGCTAGCCCCACAGATACGCAGTATTTT. Translated: CASSLVASPTDTQYF.

The chain uses TRBV6-1 and TRBJ2-1, with a weak D call TRBD1 (5 bases). Trimming took 7 bases from V and 13 from J, leaving 20 bases between them. This CDR3 is built from 13 residues. Germline-derived CDR1 and CDR2 are MNHNS and SASEGT. The CDR3 region is CASNPLGVRIQFF. CDR3 in DNA: TGTGCCAGCAACCCTTTAGGGGTACGGATTCAGTTCTTC.

The V and J genes are TRBV6-5 and TRBJ2-7, with TRBD1 as a possible D gene (6 bases). Trimming removed 11 bases from V and 5 bases from J, with 19 bases in between. Germline V gene sequence: CDR1 MNHEY, CDR2 SVGAGI. This CDR3 is 13 amino acids long. The CDR3 sequence: CAARGEVANEQYF. The CDR3, as DNA: TGTGCCGCCAGGGGCGAGGTGGCAAACGAGCAGTACTTC.

The chain links TRBV6-6 to TRBJ2-7; 14 nucleotides agree with TRBD2. CDR3 length equals 15 residues. Germline trimming cut 4 bases from V and 7 bases from J; bases unmatched to any gene: 6. Germline V CDR1 and CDR2: MNHNY, SVGAGI (reference sequence). The CDR3: CASSSGLAGVGEQYF. Here the CDR3 DNA reads TGTGCCAGCAGTTCGGGACTAGCGGGAGTGGGGGAGCAGTACTTC.

The chain joins TRBV30 to TRBJ1-5; D call uncertain. CDR1 is GTSNPN, CDR2 SVGIG, per germline (reference sequence). Trimming removed 0 bases at V and 11 bases at J, with 14 bases between. CDR3 size: 13 residues. The CDR3 DNA reads as TGTGCCTGGAGTGTTGGGCAATTTTCAGCCCAGCATTTT. Protein sequence: CAWSVGQFSAQHF.

V is TRBV28 and J is TRBJ1-1; unclear D gene. The V and J ends lost 7 bases and 4 bases respectively, with 7 bases between them. Germline-derived CDR1 and CDR2 are MDHEN and SYDVKM. This CDR3 is built from 11 residues. CDR3 sequence reads: CASKLGTEAFF. CDR3 sequence (DNA): TGTGCCAGCAAGTTGGGCACTGAAGCTTTCTTT.

The chain is built from TRBV29-1 and TRBJ2-1; D remains unclear. Germline V gene lookup returns CDR1 SQVTM and CDR2 ANQGSEA. The CDR3 length is 11 residues. V was pared by 2 bases and J by 5 bases, with 4 bases between. The CDR3 here is CSVEQNNEQFF. The CDR3 DNA sequence: TGCAGCGTTGAACAGAACAATGAGCAGTTCTTC.

The chain is built from TRBV7-9 and TRBJ1-5; D may be TRBD1 (6 bases). CDR1 and CDR2 from the germline V gene are SEHNR and FQNEAQ (reference sequence). CDR3 size: 18 residues. V was cut by 5 bases and J by 7 bases, with 27 bases left in between. CDR3 in DNA: TGTGCCAGCAGCCCGCAAGAGGGGGGCAGGGGCTCTGGGCAGCCCCAGCATTTT. It yields the protein CASSPQEGGRGSGQPQHF.

The genes are TRBV18 and TRBJ2-3; D is unclear. V shed 6 bases and J shed 4 bases, with 14 bases lying between them. Per germline, CDR1 KGHSH and CDR2 LQKENI. The CDR3 consists of 14 residues. CDR3 sequence: CASSLGASPDTQYF. As DNA, the CDR3 is TGTGCCAGCTCTCTCGGAGCGTCACCAGATACGCAGTATTTT.

The chain carries TRBV5-1 and TRBJ2-2, with D tentatively TRBD2 (6 bases). V was clipped by 4 bases and J by 5 bases, with 12 bases between them. CDR3 size: 14 residues. Germline V lookup: CDR1 SGHRS, CDR2 YFSETQ. The CDR3 loop reads CASSPEGKTGELFF. CDR3 coding DNA: TGCGCCAGCAGCCCGGAGGGGAAAACCGGGGAGCTGTTTTTT. Based on the CDR3 plus reference TRBV5-1 and TRBJ2-2, the full variable domain is KAGVTQTPRYLIKTRGQQVTLSCSPISGHRSVSWYQQTPGQGLQFLFEYFSETQRNKGNFPGRFSGRQFSNSRSEMNVSTLELGDSALYLCASSPEGKTGELFFGEGSRLTVL.

The count of this clone is one. This chain uses TRBV21-1 with TRBJ2-7; the DNA was not compared with TRBD2, the D call given in the table. TRBV21-1 is labeled a pseudogene. This CDR3 spans 14 amino acids. The CDR3 DNA reads as TGTGCCAGCAGCAAAGGACTCCCGCCGTACGAGCAGTACTTC. Translation: CASSKGLPPYEQYF.

J is TRBJ2-3 and V is TRBV5-4, with D perhaps TRBD1 (6 bases). This CDR3 contains 13 residues. From germline, CDR1 is SGHNT and CDR2 YYREEE (reference sequence). V dropped 0 bases and J dropped 6 bases, with 8 bases sitting between them. The CDR3: CASSLGGPDTQYF. In DNA form, the CDR3 reads TGTGCCAGCAGCTTGGGGGGGCCGGATACGCAGTATTTT.

The chain links TRBV4-1 to TRBJ1-2; D is possibly TRBD1 (5 bases). CDR3 size: 19 residues. With 3 bases removed from V and 8 bases from J, the gap between germline ends came to 31 bases. In germline, CDR1 is MGHRA, CDR2 YSYEKL. The CDR3 DNA follows: TGCGCCAGCAGCCATGGAGGGACGTCGAGTGAAGGGCAAACGGGGGGCTACACCTTC. Translating it yields CASSHGGTSSEGQTGGYTF.

The chain couples TRBV7-9 to TRBJ2-4, with TRBD2 as a possible D gene (6 bases). CDR1 and CDR2 from the germline V gene are SEHNR and FQNEAQ (reference sequence). The length of the CDR3 is 14 residues. Deletions cut 5 bases from V and 8 bases from J, with 16 bases between. In DNA form, the CDR3 reads TGTGCCAGCAGCCCCCCCGGCGGCGGGGACATTCAGTACTTC. Translated: CASSPPGGGDIQYF.

This chain connects TRBV28 to TRBJ2-7; no definite D call. V lost 5 bases, J lost 9 bases, and 11 bases lay in between. The CDR3 is 11 residues long. CDR1 and CDR2 from the germline V gene are MDHEN and SYDVKM. CDR3 in DNA: TGTGCCAGCAGTGAGACCTGGGGGCAGTACTTC. As protein: CASSETWGQYF.